Sequencing of this T cell receptor beta chain was carried out in a study of T cells in Graves' hyperthyroidism and ophthalmopathy. Germline-derived CDR1 and CDR2 are SNHLY and FYNNEI. The CDR3 has 13 residues. V dropped 7 bases and J dropped 3 bases, with 12 bases sitting between them. PBMCs were derived from 10 ml fresh peripheral blood. There are many counts of this clonotype. RNA transcripts provided the source from which TCR beta CDR3 regions were amplified. A first-round RT-PCR of the TCR CDR3 used the HTBI primer set. TCRdb re-called the multiplex PCR reads through MiXCR, storing one row per CDR3 protein. The table lists hundreds of thousands of distinct CDR3 sequences, approximately 15% of them singletons.

The sequence was obtained from a woman aged 18-30 years with Graves' hyperthyroidism. The genes are TRBV2 and TRBJ1-2; possible D gene TRBD1, 5 bases. Sample: blood. The CDR3 sequence: CASIPGTDYGYTF. In nucleotides, the CDR3 is TGTGCCAGCATCCCCGGGACGGACTATGGCTACACCTTC.